This T cell receptor (beta chain) derives from a study of cytomegalovirus exposure and HLA in healthy donors. Study-wide background: Unique TCRs numbering roughly 80 million, obtained from HLA-typed donors, made up an early data release.

Study-level points and caveats: Donor immune exposure was known only as CMV serostatus.

It was with 60 Vbeta and 13 Jbeta primers that the PCR ran. Profiled with immunoSEQ multiplex PCR; TCRdb holds only in-frame clones, not every one. The table records around 150,000 clones, around 65% of them present only once. Though probably carrying unrecorded immune exposures, donors were nominally healthy at sampling. The length of the CDR3 is 17 residues. Germline V lookup: CDR1 MGHRA, CDR2 YSYEKL. V was clipped by 0 bases and J by 5 bases; unmatched bases: 10. Of note for this clone: The antigen remains unidentified.

The sequenced sample was PBMCs. The clonotype was recovered from a male donor in good health and CMV-seronegative. This chain links TRBV4-1 with TRBJ1-5; 7 bases map to TRBD1. The CDR3: CASSQEGGGQADQPQHF. The CDR3 DNA follows: TGCGCCAGCAGCCAAGAGGGGGGCGGACAGGCGGATCAGCCCCAGCATTTT.